Here is one TCR beta chain with its context. This sample was included in a study of blood T cell repertoires in COVID-19. Study information: Sites in the United States, Italy and Spain provided acute and convalescent COVID-19 samples. In each case, the material was cDNA or gDNA derived from T cells, B-cell-depleted T cells, or PBMCs.

Under the authors' procedure: For nucleated cells, counts were estimated from reference gene primer amplification. Data came from immunoSEQ multiplex PCR; TCRdb stores just in-frame clones and leaves some out. For V, J and clone size, that table is used; D and trimming come from the DNA. The table includes approximately 130,000 clones, approximately 86% detected once. Germline loops: CDR1 LGHNA, CDR2 YNFKEQ. This CDR3 region has 15 residues. The trim removed 4 bases at V and 5 bases at J, leaving 10 bases unmatched. The chain joins TRBV4-2 to TRBJ2-5, with 7 bases matching TRBD2. The specimen sequenced was peripheral blood. This sequence was found in a woman aged 45 to 65 who had recovered from COVID-19. The CDR3 DNA follows: TGTGCCAGCAGCCCCGCCAACCCCGGGGGGGAGACCCAGTACTTC. It encodes CASSPANPGGETQYF.